The 27 T cell receptor beta chains below were found in one sample sequenced in a study of regulatory T cells in long-lasting Graves disease. As for time point: newly diagnosed GD, antithyroid drugs for less than 3 months. From PBMCs, RNA was extracted and then used to make the TCR library. Arm-PCR with iRepertoire HTBI primers amplified the CDR3 regions for these TCR beta libraries. In TCRdb, the multiplex PCR reads were re-called with MiXCR into one record per CDR3 protein. The table shows hundreds of thousands of distinct CDR3 sequences, with roughly 16% occurring only once. The same sample was also used in a study of T cells in Graves' hyperthyroidism and ophthalmopathy.

The sample was peripheral blood mononuclear cells (PBMCs), taken at new diagnosis, from a patient treated with antithyroid drugs. Receptor source: a woman aged 40-65 years with Graves disease.

This clonotype was seen a few times. This chain connects TRBV7-9 to TRBJ1-1; the match to TRBD1 covers 10 bases. The CDR3 totals 14 residues. The ends lost 2 bases at V and 6 bases at J; junction bases unmatched: 3. The germline V gene has CDR1 SEHNR and CDR2 FQNEAQ (reference sequence). DNA of the CDR3: TGTGCCAGCAGCTTAAGACAGGGGGCGGCTGAAGCTTTCTTT. Translated: CASSLRQGAAEAFF. Full variable domain (remainder filled in from reference TRBV7-9 and TRBJ1-1): DTGVSQNPRHKITKRGQNVTFRCDPISEHNRLYWYRQTLGQGPEFLTYFQNEAQLEKSRLLSDRFSAERPKGSFSTLEIQRTEQGDSAMYLCASSLRQGAAEAFFGQGTRLTVV.

V and J are TRBV6-2 or TRBV6-3 and TRBJ2-1; D possibly corresponds to TRBD1 (5 bases). Between the trimmed V and J ends, which lost 10 bases and 3 bases, there was a span of 13 bases. The CDR3 consists of 13 residues. Per germline, CDR1 MNHEY and CDR2 SVGEGT. CDR3 sequence (DNA): TGTGCCACCCGAAGGGGTCTCTACAATGAGCAGTTCTTC. It yields the protein CATRRGLYNEQFF.

The rearrangement joins TRBV12-3 or TRBV12-4 to TRBJ2-2; 12 bases agree with TRBD2. Trimming took 6 bases from V and 1 from J; bases not matched to a gene: 12. This CDR3 has 19 amino acids. The CDR3 DNA follows: TGTGCCAGCAGATCACTAGCGGGGGGCTCCATTAAGAACACCGGGGAGCTGTTTTTT. This translates into CASRSLAGGSIKNTGELFF.

The sample holds many counts of this clonotype. The V call is TRBV5-1, the J call TRBJ1-1; D is undetermined. The V and J ends lost 4 bases and 0 bases respectively, with 16 bases between them. The CDR3 is made up of 16 amino acids. From germline, CDR1 is SGHRS and CDR2 YFSETQ. The CDR3 here is CASSKDLSILNTEAFF. For the CDR3, the DNA is TGCGCCAGCAGCAAGGACCTCTCAATTCTGAACACTGAAGCTTTCTTT.

This clonotype occurred a few times. The J gene is TRBJ1-1, the V gene TRBV18, with D possibly matching TRBD1 (5 bases). Germline V gene sequence: CDR1 KGHSH, CDR2 LQKENI. The CDR3 length is 15 residues. The ends were cut back, 3 bases at V and 5 bases at J, with 16 bases in the middle. The CDR3 DNA is TGTGCCAGCTCACCTAGCGGGGGAGTGAGGACTGAAGCTTTCTTT. This sequence encodes CASSPSGGVRTEAFF.

The table lists this clonotype with a few counts. At one end the junction does not follow the germline gene, possibly because of a read error. The chain couples TRBV5-1 to TRBJ2-1, with D perhaps assigned TRBD1 or TRBD2 (5 bases each). Germline V gene data show CDR1 as SGHRS and CDR2 as YFSETQ. The CDR3 extends over 14 amino acids. Written as DNA, the CDR3 is TGCGCCAGCACCTTGAGGGGTGGTAACAATGAGCAGTTCTTC. Encoded protein: CASTLRGGNNEQFF.

This clonotype was seen repeatedly, ten times or more. This rearrangement joins TRBV20-1 to TRBJ2-7, with D tentatively TRBD1 (6 bases). The germline gives CDR1 DFQATT, CDR2 SNEGSKA (reference sequence). The CDR3 length is 12 residues. Trimming removed 6 bases from V and 2 bases from J, with 11 bases in between. This chain's CDR3 is CSAADSPYEQYF. CDR3 nucleotides: TGCAGTGCCGCGGACAGCCCCTACGAGCAGTACTTC.

This clonotype showed up many times. The genes are TRBV10-2 and TRBJ2-5; tentatively, D is TRBD2 (7 bases). The CDR3 loop spans 15 amino acids. Trimming left V 0 bases short and J 4 bases short, with 12 bases between. CDR1 is WSHSY and CDR2 is SAAADI in the germline V gene. CDR3 in DNA: TGCGCCAGCAGTGAGTCGTTGCGGGGGCGAGAGACCCAGTACTTC. Amino acids: CASSESLRGRETQYF.

This clonotype was seen only a few times. The V gene is TRBV28, the J gene TRBJ2-2; possible D gene TRBD1, 6 bases. The germline gives CDR1 MDHEN, CDR2 SYDVKM. Trimming pared 4 bases from V and 7 bases from J, leaving 10 bases between. The CDR3 contains 13 residues. CDR3 DNA: TGTGCCAGCAGTTCAGGGGCCGACGGGGAGCTGTTTTTT. This encodes CASSSGADGELFF.

This rearrangement joins TRBV5-1 to TRBJ2-1; 12 nucleotides agree with TRBD2. V gave up 0 bases and J gave up 7 bases; unmatched junction bases: 8. The CDR3 is made up of 17 amino acids. CDR1 is SGHRS and CDR2 is YFSETQ in the germline V gene. The CDR3 region has the DNA TGCGCCAGCAGCTTGGACTTGCTAGCGGGGGGGCCTAATGAGCAGTTCTTC. This codes for CASSLDLLAGGPNEQFF.

The rearrangement links TRBV9 to TRBJ2-3; TRBD1 agrees at 8 bases. This CDR3 comprises 15 residues. V shed 4 bases, J shed 4 bases, and the junction held 8 bases outside the gene matches. Germline CDR1 is SGDLS and CDR2 is YYNGEE. The CDR3 DNA sequence: TGTGCCAGCAGCCCACAGACAGGGGTGGCAGATACGCAGTATTTT. It translates to CASSPQTGVADTQYF.

This clonotype was seen a few times. This chain links TRBV2 with TRBJ2-7; TRBD1 might be the D (6 bases). Germline loops: CDR1 SNHLY, CDR2 FYNNEI. CDR3 length: 14 amino acids. V shed 6 bases and J shed 6 bases, with 18 bases lying between them. The CDR3 region is CASSPDRSRVEQYF. The CDR3 DNA reads TGTGCCAGCAGCCCCGACAGGTCCCGAGTCGAGCAGTACTTC.

This clonotype was picked up a small number of times. The chain uses TRBV7-9 and TRBJ2-1, with 7 positions matching TRBD1. CDR1 and CDR2 (germline): SEHNR, FQNEAQ (reference sequence). Germline trimming cut 1 base from V and 8 bases from J; bases unmatched to any gene: 5. The CDR3 consists of 14 residues. The CDR3 region is CASSLGAGGYEQFF. In DNA form, the CDR3 reads TGTGCCAGCAGCTTAGGTGCAGGGGGTTATGAGCAGTTCTTC. Full variable domain (missing parts from reference TRBV7-9 and TRBJ2-1): DTGVSQNPRHKITKRGQNVTFRCDPISEHNRLYWYRQTLGQGPEFLTYFQNEAQLEKSRLLSDRFSAERPKGSFSTLEIQRTEQGDSAMYLCASSLGAGGYEQFFGPGTRLTVL.

The chain employs TRBV30 and TRBJ1-2; tentative D call: TRBD1 (5 bases). The CDR3 totals 12 residues. Germline CDR1 reads GTSNPN; CDR2 reads SVGIG (reference sequence). With 3 bases removed from V and 7 bases from J, the gap between germline ends came to 12 bases. CDR3 nucleotides: TGTGCCTGGAGAAGGGGATCGGGTGGCTACACCTTC. This codes for CAWRRGSGGYTF.

This clonotype has a count of ten or more. This sequence joins TRBV5-1 and TRBJ2-3; D is perhaps TRBD2 (6 bases). V was pared by 4 bases and J by 2 bases, with 14 bases between. Germline V CDR1 and CDR2: SGHRS, YFSETQ. The CDR3 totals 15 residues. The CDR3 bases are TGCGCCAGCAGCACGGGGCGGGGAACCACAGATACGCAGTATTTT. It encodes CASSTGRGTTDTQYF.

V gene TRBV4-1 combines with J gene TRBJ1-5; 10 bases fit TRBD1. Germline CDR1 is MGHRA and CDR2 is YSYEKL. This CDR3 is built from 13 residues. V was clipped by 0 bases and J by 16 bases; unmatched bases: 6. DNA for the CDR3: TGCGCCAGCAGCCAAGATCCGACAGGGGGCCTCCATTTT. Translation gives CASSQDPTGGLHF.

This sequence joins TRBV20-1 and TRBJ2-5; the match to TRBD2 covers 14 bases. Germline CDR1 and CDR2: DFQATT and SNEGSKA (reference sequence). CDR3 size: 13 residues. CDR3 bases: TGCAGCGTGGGACTAGCGGGGGTGGGGACCCAGTACTTC. Translating it yields CSVGLAGVGTQYF.

The rearrangement joins TRBV6-1 to TRBJ1-2; 10 bases are shared with TRBD1. The CDR3 is 13 residues long. Per germline, CDR1 MNHNS and CDR2 SASEGT. Trimming cost V 7 bases and J 6 bases; bases outside gene matches: 5. CDR3 bases: TGTGCCAGCACCCCAGGGACAGGGGATGGCTACACCTTC. This gives the protein CASTPGTGDGYTF.

Many counts were recorded for this clonotype. The chain has TRBV18 and TRBJ2-7; weak D call: TRBD1 (5 bases). Germline V gene lookup returns CDR1 KGHSH and CDR2 LQKENI. V shed 0 bases and J shed 3 bases, with 9 bases lying between them. The CDR3 consists of 14 residues. Here the CDR3 reads CASSPPSRDYEQYF. CDR3 DNA sequence: TGTGCCAGCTCACCACCATCCAGGGACTACGAGCAGTACTTC. Supplemented by reference TRBV18 and TRBJ2-7, the full variable domain reads NAGVMQNPRHLVRRRGQEARLRCSPMKGHSHVYWYRQLPEEGLKFMVYLQKENIIDESGMPKERFSAEFPKEGPSILRIQQVVRGDSAAYFCASSPPSRDYEQYFGPGTRLTVT.

V usage is TRBV30 and J usage is TRBJ2-1; D gene uncertain. Per germline, CDR1 GTSNPN and CDR2 SVGIG (reference sequence). Trimming pared 0 bases from V and 6 bases from J, leaving 6 bases between. The CDR3 covers 12 residues. CDR3 residues: CAWSVNFNEQFF. The CDR3 DNA is TGTGCCTGGAGTGTAAATTTCAATGAGCAGTTCTTC.

This clonotype appeared a single time. The V call is TRBV20-1, the J call TRBJ1-2; the match to TRBD1 covers 9 bases. Germline V CDR1 and CDR2: DFQATT, SNEGSKA (reference sequence). The CDR3 totals 15 residues. Trimming removed 3 bases from V and 2 bases from J; junction bases left unmatched: 7. The CDR3 region has the DNA TGCAGTGCTAGCCCTGGACAGGGGCAGAACTATGGCTACACCTTC. Translation: CSASPGQGQNYGYTF.

The chain is built from TRBV7-9 and TRBJ2-3; 9 bases map to TRBD2. Germline V gene sequence: CDR1 SEHNR, CDR2 FQNEAQ (reference sequence). Losses at the gene ends were 5 bases for V and 2 bases for J; bases not matched to a gene: 8. The CDR3 extends over 16 amino acids. CDR3 region: CASSPPLAGLTDTQYF. CDR3 nucleotides: TGTGCCAGCAGCCCTCCCCTAGCGGGGCTCACAGATACGCAGTATTTT.

This clonotype was observed at least ten times. The V gene is TRBV28, the J gene TRBJ2-1, with 9 bases aligning to TRBD2. The CDR3 sequence is 15 residues long. The germline CDR1 and CDR2 sequences are MDHEN and SYDVKM. The V gene end was trimmed by 6 bases and the J gene end by 7 bases; junction bases not matched to a gene: 10. CDR3 loop: CASSPQGGGGNEQFF. DNA for the CDR3: TGTGCCAGCAGCCCCCAGGGCGGGGGGGGGAATGAGCAGTTCTTC.

This clonotype has at least ten counts. The V and J genes are TRBV4-1 and TRBJ1-1, with a weak D call TRBD1 (5 bases). V dropped 5 bases and J dropped 1 base, with 8 bases sitting between them. This CDR3 is built from 13 residues. CDR1 is MGHRA, CDR2 YSYEKL, per germline. The CDR3 DNA follows: TGCGCCAGCAGCACCAGGGAGAACACTGAAGCTTTCTTT. This gives the protein CASSTRENTEAFF.

In this sample, this clonotype turned up a few times. The gene calls are TRBV20-1 and TRBJ1-5; D unresolved. Germline CDR1 and CDR2: DFQATT and SNEGSKA (reference sequence). V lost 5 bases and J lost 5, with 16 bases in between. The CDR3 covers 14 residues. For the CDR3, the DNA is TGCAGTGCTGCCCAGATCGACGGAGATCAGCCCCAGCATTTT. Translating it yields CSAAQIDGDQPQHF.

This clonotype was seen ten or more times. V gene TRBV6-5 combines with J gene TRBJ2-1; TRBD1 matches 9 bases. CDR1 and CDR2 from the germline V gene are MNHEY and SVGAGI. CDR3 length: 18 amino acids. The ends lost 0 bases at V and 0 bases at J; junction bases unmatched: 6. The CDR3 DNA follows: TGTGCCAGCAGTTACTCACCGGGACAGGGAAGCTCCTACAATGAGCAGTTCTTC. This gives the protein CASSYSPGQGSSYNEQFF.

This clonotype was observed a handful of times. This chain joins TRBV28 and TRBJ2-7; D perhaps matches TRBD1 (6 bases). Germline V CDR1 and CDR2: MDHEN, SYDVKM. CDR3 length: 14 residues. V was trimmed by 3 bases and J by 5 bases, leaving 14 bases between them. CDR3 nucleotide sequence: TGTGCCAGCAGTTTGTCCAGGGGCCGCCACGAGCAGTACTTC. It codes for CASSLSRGRHEQYF.